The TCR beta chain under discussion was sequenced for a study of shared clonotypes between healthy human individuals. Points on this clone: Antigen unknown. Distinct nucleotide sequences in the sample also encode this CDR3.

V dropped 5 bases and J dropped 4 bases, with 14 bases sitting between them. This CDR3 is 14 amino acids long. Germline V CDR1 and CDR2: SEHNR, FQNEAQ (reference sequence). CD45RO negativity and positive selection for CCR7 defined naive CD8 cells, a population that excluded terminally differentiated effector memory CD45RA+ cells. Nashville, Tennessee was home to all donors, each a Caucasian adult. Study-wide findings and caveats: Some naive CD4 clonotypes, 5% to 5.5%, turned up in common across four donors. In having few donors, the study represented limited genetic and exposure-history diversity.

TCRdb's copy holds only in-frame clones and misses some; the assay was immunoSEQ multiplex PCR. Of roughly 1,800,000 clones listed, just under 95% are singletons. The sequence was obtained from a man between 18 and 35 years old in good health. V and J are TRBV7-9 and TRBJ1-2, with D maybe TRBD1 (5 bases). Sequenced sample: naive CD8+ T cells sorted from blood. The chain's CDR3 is CASSPPGPVYGYTF. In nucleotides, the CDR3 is TGTGCCAGCAGCCCCCCAGGGCCGGTCTATGGCTACACCTTC.